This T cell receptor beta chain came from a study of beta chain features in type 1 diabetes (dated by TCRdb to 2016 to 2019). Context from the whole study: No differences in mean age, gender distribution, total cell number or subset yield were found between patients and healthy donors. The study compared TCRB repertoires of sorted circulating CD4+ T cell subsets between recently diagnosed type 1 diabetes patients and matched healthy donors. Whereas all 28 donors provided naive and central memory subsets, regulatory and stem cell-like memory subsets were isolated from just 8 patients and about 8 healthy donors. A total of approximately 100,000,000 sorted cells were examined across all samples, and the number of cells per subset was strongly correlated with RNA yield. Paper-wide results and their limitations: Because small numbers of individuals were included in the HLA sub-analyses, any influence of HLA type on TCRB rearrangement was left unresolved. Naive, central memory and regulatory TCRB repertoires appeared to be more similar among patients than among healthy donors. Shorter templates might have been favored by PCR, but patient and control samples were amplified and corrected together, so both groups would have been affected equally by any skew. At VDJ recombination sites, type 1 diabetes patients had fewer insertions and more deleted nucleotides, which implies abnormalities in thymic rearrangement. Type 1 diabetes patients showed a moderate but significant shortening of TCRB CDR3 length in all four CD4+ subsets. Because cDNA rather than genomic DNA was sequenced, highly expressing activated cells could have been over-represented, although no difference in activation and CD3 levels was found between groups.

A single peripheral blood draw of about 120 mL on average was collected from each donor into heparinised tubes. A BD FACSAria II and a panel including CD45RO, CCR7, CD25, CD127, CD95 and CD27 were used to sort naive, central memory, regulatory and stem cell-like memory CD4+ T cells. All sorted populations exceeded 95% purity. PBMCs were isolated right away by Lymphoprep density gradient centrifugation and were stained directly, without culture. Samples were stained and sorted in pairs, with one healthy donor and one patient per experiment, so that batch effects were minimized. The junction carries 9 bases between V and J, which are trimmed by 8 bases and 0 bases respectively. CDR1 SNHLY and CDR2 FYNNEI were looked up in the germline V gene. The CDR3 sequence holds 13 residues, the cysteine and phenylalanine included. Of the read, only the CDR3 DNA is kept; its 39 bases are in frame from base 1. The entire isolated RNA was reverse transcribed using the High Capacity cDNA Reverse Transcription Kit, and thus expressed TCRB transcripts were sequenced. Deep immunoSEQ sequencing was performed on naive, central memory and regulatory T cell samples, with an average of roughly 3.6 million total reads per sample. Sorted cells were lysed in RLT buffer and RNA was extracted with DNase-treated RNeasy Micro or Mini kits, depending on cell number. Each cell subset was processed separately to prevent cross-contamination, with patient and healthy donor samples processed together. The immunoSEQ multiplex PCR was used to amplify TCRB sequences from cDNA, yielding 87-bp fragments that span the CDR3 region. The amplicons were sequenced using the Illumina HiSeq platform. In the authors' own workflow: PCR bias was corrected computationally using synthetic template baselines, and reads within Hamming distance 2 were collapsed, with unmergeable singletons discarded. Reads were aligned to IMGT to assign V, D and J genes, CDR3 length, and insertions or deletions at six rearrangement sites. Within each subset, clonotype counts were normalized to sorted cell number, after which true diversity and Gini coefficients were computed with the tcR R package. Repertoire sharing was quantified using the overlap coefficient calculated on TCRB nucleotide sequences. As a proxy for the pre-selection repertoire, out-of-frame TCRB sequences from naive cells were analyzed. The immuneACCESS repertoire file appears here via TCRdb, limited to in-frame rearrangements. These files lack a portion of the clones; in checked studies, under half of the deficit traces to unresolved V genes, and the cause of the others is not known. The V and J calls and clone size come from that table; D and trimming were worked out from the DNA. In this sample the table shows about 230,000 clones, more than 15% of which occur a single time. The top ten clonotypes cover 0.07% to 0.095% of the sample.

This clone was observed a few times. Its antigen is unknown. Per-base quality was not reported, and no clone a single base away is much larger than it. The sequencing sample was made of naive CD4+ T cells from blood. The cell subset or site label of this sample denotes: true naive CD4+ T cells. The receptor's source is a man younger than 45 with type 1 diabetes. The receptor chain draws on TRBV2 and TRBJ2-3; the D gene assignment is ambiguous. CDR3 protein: CASDATSTDTQYF. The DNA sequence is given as TGTGCCAGCGATGCCACTAGCACAGATACGCAGTATTTT.